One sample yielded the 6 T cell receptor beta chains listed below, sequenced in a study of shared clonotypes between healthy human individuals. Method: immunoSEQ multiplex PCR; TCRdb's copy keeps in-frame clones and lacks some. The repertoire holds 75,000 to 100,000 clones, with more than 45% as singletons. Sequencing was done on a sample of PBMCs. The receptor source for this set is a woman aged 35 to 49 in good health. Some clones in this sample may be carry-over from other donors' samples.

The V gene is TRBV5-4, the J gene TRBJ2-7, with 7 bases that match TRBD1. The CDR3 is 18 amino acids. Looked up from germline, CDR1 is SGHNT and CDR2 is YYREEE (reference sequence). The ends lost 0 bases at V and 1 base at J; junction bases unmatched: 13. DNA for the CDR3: TGTGCCAGCAGCTTGGTGGGGGACAGTTTCAGTAGGTCCTACGAGCAGTACTTC. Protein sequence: CASSLVGDSFSRSYEQYF.

CDR3 amino acids: CASSRTDNQPQHF. The DNA for the CDR3 is TGCGCCAGCAGCAGGACAGACAATCAGCCCCAGCATTTT. This chain joins TRBV10-2 and TRBJ1-5, with a possible D match to TRBD1 (6 bases). The CDR3 runs 13 residues. Looked up from germline, CDR1 is WSHSY and CDR2 is SAAADI. V lost 6 bases to trimming and J lost 3 bases, with 9 bases between them.

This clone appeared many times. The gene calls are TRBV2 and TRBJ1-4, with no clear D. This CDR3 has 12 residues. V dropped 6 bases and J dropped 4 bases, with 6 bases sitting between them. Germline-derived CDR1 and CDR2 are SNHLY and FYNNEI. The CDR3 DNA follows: TGTGCCAGCAGGACGGATAATGAAAAACTGTTTTTT. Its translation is CASRTDNEKLFF.

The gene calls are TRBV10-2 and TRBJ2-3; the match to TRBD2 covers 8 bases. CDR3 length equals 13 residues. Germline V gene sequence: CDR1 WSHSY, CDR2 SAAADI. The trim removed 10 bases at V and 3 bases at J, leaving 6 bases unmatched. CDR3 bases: TGCGCCACCCAACTAGCGGCGACAGATACGCAGTATTTT. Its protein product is CATQLAATDTQYF.

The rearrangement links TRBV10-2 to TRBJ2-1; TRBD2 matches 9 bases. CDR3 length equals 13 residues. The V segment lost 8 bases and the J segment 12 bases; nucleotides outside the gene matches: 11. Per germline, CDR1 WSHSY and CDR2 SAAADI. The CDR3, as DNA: TGCGCCAGCCGGGCGGGAGGGCCCCTGGGGCAGTTCTTC. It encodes CASRAGGPLGQFF.

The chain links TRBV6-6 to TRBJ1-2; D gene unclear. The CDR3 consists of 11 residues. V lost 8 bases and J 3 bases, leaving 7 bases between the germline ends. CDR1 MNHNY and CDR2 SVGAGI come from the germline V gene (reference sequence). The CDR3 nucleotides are TGTGCCAGCCGCCTCGACTATGGCTACACCTTC. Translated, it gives CASRLDYGYTF.